The rows below give T cell receptor beta chains drawn from one sample of a study of technical replicates of blood from a handful of donors. Assay: immunoSEQ multiplex PCR; the TCRdb copy retains only in-frame clones and omits some. The sample lists about 70,000 clones; approximately 97% were seen once. Sequencing was carried out using T cells isolated from PBMCs. These receptors all come from a human donor in good health. Both conserved end residues are part of each CDR3. The order of the fields is CDR3 protein, CDR3 DNA, J gene, D gene, V gene, clone size. A D gene is named only where the DNA matches it firmly. The size entry is marked missing in some rows and otherwise reads once, few, many or a size class.

CDR3 protein: CASSDRGQGVNEQFF
CDR3 DNA: TGTGCCAGCAGTGACAGGGGACAGGGGGTGAATGAGCAGTTCTTC
J gene: TRBJ2-1
D gene: TRBD1
V gene: TRBV6-4
clone size: NA

CDR3 protein: CATAAGGGSYNEQFF
CDR3 DNA: TGTGCCACCGCCGCAGGCGGGGGATCTTACAATGAGCAGTTCTTC
J gene: TRBJ2-1
D gene: TRBD2
V gene: TRBV6-6
clone size: NA

CDR3 protein: CASRFTRESYTF
CDR3 DNA: TGTGCCAGCAGATTTACCCGGGAAAGCTACACCTTC
J gene: TRBJ1-2
D gene: NA
V gene: TRBV9
clone size: NA

CDR3 protein: CASSPWDRVTF
CDR3 DNA: TGTGCCAGCAGTCCCTGGGACAGGGTAACTTTT
J gene: TRBJ1-1
D gene: TRBD1
V gene: TRBV28
clone size: NA

CDR3 protein: CASSQGQGGQPQHF
CDR3 DNA: TGTGCCAGCAGCCAAGGGCAGGGAGGTCAGCCCCAGCATTTT
J gene: TRBJ1-5
D gene: NA
V gene: TRBV4-2
clone size: NA

CDR3 protein: CSVSAWDRANTEAFF
CDR3 DNA: TGCAGCGTAAGCGCCTGGGACAGGGCAAACACTGAAGCTTTCTTT
J gene: TRBJ1-1
D gene: TRBD1
V gene: TRBV29-1
clone size: NA

CDR3 protein: CASSSLAGYYEQYF
CDR3 DNA: TGTGCCAGCAGCAGCTTAGCGGGGTACTACGAGCAGTACTTC
J gene: TRBJ2-7
D gene: TRBD2
V gene: TRBV5-5
clone size: once

CDR3 protein: CASSSGHPGGYTF
CDR3 DNA: TGTGCCAGCAGCTCGGGACACCCTGGTGGCTACACCTTC
J gene: TRBJ1-2
D gene: NA
V gene: TRBV5-4
clone size: NA

CDR3 protein: CASSKGLAGGDEQYF
CDR3 DNA: TGTGCCAGCAGCAAGGGACTAGCGGGAGGGGACGAGCAGTACTTC
J gene: TRBJ2-7
D gene: TRBD2
V gene: TRBV5-4
clone size: once

CDR3 protein: CASSLGSATNEKLFF
CDR3 DNA: TGTGCCAGCAGCTTAGGCAGTGCAACTAATGAAAAACTGTTTTTT
J gene: TRBJ1-4
D gene: NA
V gene: TRBV11-3
clone size: NA

CDR3 protein: CASSHLGAGGLSLFF
CDR3 DNA: TGCGCCAGCAGCCATCTGGGGGCAGGGGGCCTTAGTCTGTTTTTT
J gene: TRBJ1-4
D gene: TRBD1
V gene: TRBV4-1
clone size: NA

CDR3 protein: CASTAAGGSSYEQYF
CDR3 DNA: TGTGCCAGCACCGCGGCGGGCGGGAGCTCCTACGAGCAGTACTTC
J gene: TRBJ2-7
D gene: TRBD2
V gene: TRBV28
clone size: NA

CDR3 protein: CASQGLAGDRSYNEQFF
CDR3 DNA: TGTGCCAGCCAGGGACTAGCGGGAGACAGATCCTACAATGAGCAGTTCTTC
J gene: TRBJ2-1
D gene: TRBD2
V gene: TRBV18
clone size: NA

CDR3 protein: CASSPGEGYTGVYEQYF
CDR3 DNA: TGTGCCAGCAGTCCCGGGGAGGGTTATACGGGGGTATACGAGCAGTACTTC
J gene: TRBJ2-7
D gene: TRBD2
V gene: TRBV28
clone size: NA

CDR3 protein: CASSQADTQYF
CDR3 DNA: TGTGCCAGCAGTCAGGCAGATACGCAGTATTTT
J gene: TRBJ2-3
D gene: NA
V gene: TRBV7-9
clone size: NA

CDR3 protein: CASSYKGVREQFF
CDR3 DNA: TGTGCCAGCAGTTACAAAGGGGTGCGGGAGCAGTTCTTC
J gene: TRBJ2-1
D gene: NA
V gene: TRBV6-5
clone size: NA

CDR3 protein: CASSNGDRNTEAFF
CDR3 DNA: TGTGCCAGCAGCAATGGGGACAGGAACACTGAAGCTTTCTTT
J gene: TRBJ1-1
D gene: NA
V gene: TRBV21-1
clone size: NA

CDR3 protein: CATPATGQGGRNTGELFF
CDR3 DNA: TGTGCCACCCCGGCGACTGGACAGGGAGGAAGAAACACCGGGGAGCTGTTTTTT
J gene: TRBJ2-2
D gene: NA
V gene: TRBV21-1
clone size: NA

CDR3 protein: CASSSVGGSNYGYTF
CDR3 DNA: TGTGCCAGCAGTTCCGTTGGGGGGAGTAACTATGGCTACACCTTC
J gene: TRBJ1-2
D gene: NA
V gene: TRBV13
clone size: NA

CDR3 protein: CASSPDRSNYGYTF
CDR3 DNA: TGTGCCAGCAGTCCTGACAGGTCGAACTATGGCTACACCTTC
J gene: TRBJ1-2
D gene: NA
V gene: TRBV2
clone size: NA

CDR3 protein: CASSFRTPSSYEQYF
CDR3 DNA: TGCGCCAGCAGCTTTAGGACTCCTAGCTCCTACGAGCAGTACTTC
J gene: TRBJ2-7
D gene: NA
V gene: TRBV5-1
clone size: NA

CDR3 protein: CASVGEREGVGQETQYF
CDR3 DNA: TGTGCCAGCGTTGGGGAGCGGGAGGGTGTGGGACAAGAGACCCAGTACTTC
J gene: TRBJ2-5
D gene: TRBD2
V gene: TRBV2
clone size: NA

CDR3 protein: CSVGLAGAREQYF
CDR3 DNA: TGCAGCGTTGGACTAGCGGGAGCGCGGGAGCAGTACTTC
J gene: TRBJ2-7
D gene: TRBD2
V gene: TRBV29-1
clone size: NA

CDR3 protein: CASSQEPANEKLFF
CDR3 DNA: TGCGCCAGCAGCCAAGAACCGGCTAATGAAAAACTGTTTTTT
J gene: TRBJ1-4
D gene: NA
V gene: TRBV4-1
clone size: NA

CDR3 protein: CASSPRGVSEAFF
CDR3 DNA: TGTGCCAGCAGCCCCAGGGGTGTATCTGAAGCTTTCTTT
J gene: TRBJ1-1
D gene: NA
V gene: TRBV27
clone size: NA

CDR3 protein: CASSLDRTSYNEQFF
CDR3 DNA: TGTGCCAGCAGCCTGGACAGAACTTCCTACAATGAGCAGTTCTTC
J gene: TRBJ2-1
D gene: NA
V gene: TRBV6-5
clone size: NA

CDR3 protein: CASSLDWAGRSTDTQYF
CDR3 DNA: TGCGCCAGCAGCTTGGATTGGGCGGGCCGAAGCACAGATACGCAGTATTTT
J gene: TRBJ2-3
D gene: NA
V gene: TRBV5-1
clone size: NA

CDR3 protein: CASSTPTGGSSYTF
CDR3 DNA: TGTGCCAGCAGTACCCCAACAGGGGGCAGCTCCTACACCTTC
J gene: TRBJ1-2
D gene: TRBD1
V gene: TRBV28
clone size: NA

CDR3 protein: CASSTIAGESRNEQFF
CDR3 DNA: TGCGCCAGCAGCACTATAGCGGGAGAATCGAGGAATGAGCAGTTCTTC
J gene: TRBJ2-1
D gene: TRBD2
V gene: TRBV5-1
clone size: NA

CDR3 protein: CASGTGFNQPQHF
CDR3 DNA: TGTGCCAGCGGAACAGGGTTTAATCAGCCCCAGCATTTT
J gene: TRBJ1-5
D gene: NA
V gene: TRBV28
clone size: NA

CDR3 protein: CASSKRTGGSETQYF
CDR3 DNA: TGTGCCAGCAGCAAAAGGACAGGGGGCTCTGAGACCCAGTACTTC
J gene: TRBJ2-5
D gene: TRBD1
V gene: TRBV9
clone size: NA

CDR3 protein: CASRTWGGNEQFF
CDR3 DNA: TGCGCCAGCAGGACTTGGGGGGGCAATGAGCAGTTCTTC
J gene: TRBJ2-1
D gene: TRBD2
V gene: TRBV10-2
clone size: NA

CDR3 protein: CASSSREGHEQFF
CDR3 DNA: TGTGCCAGCAGTTCTAGGGAGGGCCATGAGCAGTTCTTC
J gene: TRBJ2-1
D gene: TRBD2
V gene: TRBV6-5
clone size: NA

CDR3 protein: CASSGVAGAYNEQFF
CDR3 DNA: TGTGCCAGCAGTGGGGTAGCGGGGGCCTACAATGAGCAGTTCTTC
J gene: TRBJ2-1
D gene: TRBD2
V gene: TRBV2
clone size: once

CDR3 protein: CASSLGRNYEQYF
CDR3 DNA: TGTGCCAGCAGTTTAGGGAGAAATTACGAGCAGTACTTC
J gene: TRBJ2-7
D gene: NA
V gene: TRBV27
clone size: NA

CDR3 protein: CASTGRGTGGAETQYF
CDR3 DNA: TGCGCCAGCACCGGACGGGGGACAGGGGGCGCGGAGACCCAGTACTTC
J gene: TRBJ2-5
D gene: TRBD1
V gene: TRBV5-1
clone size: NA

CDR3 protein: CASSSGVLTGGRHQPQHF
CDR3 DNA: TGTGCCAGCAGCTCGGGGGTTCTGACAGGGGGACGGCATCAGCCCCAGCATTTT
J gene: TRBJ1-5
D gene: TRBD1
V gene: TRBV7-8
clone size: NA

CDR3 protein: CASRAGGHEQYF
CDR3 DNA: TGTGCCAGCAGAGCCGGCGGCCACGAGCAGTACTTC
J gene: TRBJ2-7
D gene: NA
V gene: TRBV6-5
clone size: NA

CDR3 protein: CASSRFGAVGTEAFF
CDR3 DNA: TGCGCCAGCAGCCGTTTTGGGGCTGTCGGCACTGAAGCTTTCTTT
J gene: TRBJ1-1
D gene: NA
V gene: TRBV4-1
clone size: NA

CDR3 protein: CAWRGGADYTF
CDR3 DNA: TGTGCCTGGAGAGGGGGCGCGGACTACACCTTC
J gene: TRBJ1-2
D gene: TRBD1
V gene: TRBV30
clone size: NA

CDR3 protein: CAISESHSGRQYF
CDR3 DNA: TGTGCCATCAGTGAGTCGCACAGCGGGAGGCAGTATTTT
J gene: TRBJ2-3
D gene: TRBD2
V gene: TRBV10-3
clone size: NA

CDR3 protein: CASSLTGVSDF
CDR3 DNA: TGTGCCAGCAGCTTGACCGGGGTTAGCGACTTC
J gene: TRBJ2-4
D gene: NA
V gene: TRBV5-6
clone size: NA

CDR3 protein: CASSRWREGLYF
CDR3 DNA: TGTGCCAGCAGCAGGTGGCGGGAGGGTCTGTACTTC
J gene: TRBJ2-5
D gene: NA
V gene: TRBV21-1
clone size: NA

CDR3 protein: CASSRGTGAGYTF
CDR3 DNA: TGTGCCAGCAGCCGGGGGACAGGGGCTGGCTACACCTTC
J gene: TRBJ1-2
D gene: TRBD1
V gene: TRBV5-4
clone size: NA